One and the same sample provided the 20 T cell receptor beta chains below, sequenced in a study of early T cells in non-severe SARS-CoV-2 infection. Each CDR3 protein gets one entry after TCRdb re-called the 5' RACE reads with MiXCR. The table records tens of thousands of distinct CDR3 sequences, 5.8% of them present only once. Specimen: whole blood. Receptors were obtained from an adult who was a healthcare worker with PCR-confirmed SARS-CoV-2 infection or an uninfected control (not recorded which).

This clonotype was seen many times. The chain recombines TRBV4-1 with TRBJ2-7; 9 nucleotides align to TRBD1. Per the germline V gene, CDR1 is MGHRA and CDR2 is YSYEKL. Germline trimming cut 3 bases from V and 3 bases from J; bases unmatched to any gene: 6. The CDR3 is 15 residues long. CDR3 coding DNA: TGCGCCAGCAGCCAGGGACAGGGTGGGTACTACGAGCAGTACTTC. Translation gives CASSQGQGGYYEQYF.

This clonotype was counted only a few times. The chain joins TRBV5-8 to TRBJ2-5, with TRBD2 matching 10 bases. With V trimmed by 4 bases and J by 1 base, 7 bases remained unmatched. This CDR3 comprises 16 residues. Germline CDR1 SGHTS, CDR2 YDEGEE. CDR3 coding DNA: TGTGCCAGCAGCCCCAAACTAGCGGGGTCCCAAGAGACCCAGTACTTC. This encodes CASSPKLAGSQETQYF.

This sequence joins TRBV12-3 or TRBV12-4 and TRBJ1-1, with D uncertain. CDR3 length equals 12 residues. Deletions cut 10 bases from V and 4 bases from J, with 13 bases between. The CDR3 nucleotides read TGTGCCATCACGGAGGACGTCACTGAAGCTTTCTTT. Amino acids: CAITEDVTEAFF.

This clonotype was seen at least ten times. The chain uses TRBV10-2 and TRBJ1-5; D remains ambiguous. V shed 6 bases and J shed 2 bases, with 17 bases lying between them. Germline loops: CDR1 WSHSY, CDR2 SAAADI. The CDR3 spans 16 residues. The CDR3 reads CASRSDGSNGNQPQHF. The CDR3 region has the DNA TGCGCCAGCAGATCGGACGGGTCAAATGGCAATCAGCCCCAGCATTTT.

The table lists this clonotype with many counts. This chain uses TRBV20-1 with TRBJ2-1, with a possible D match to TRBD2 (5 bases). CDR1 and CDR2 from the germline V gene are DFQATT and SNEGSKA (reference sequence). The length of the CDR3 is 12 residues. Trimming removed 5 bases at V and 9 bases at J, with 14 bases between. CDR3 bases: TGCAGTGCTCCGGCCGGAGCGGCTGAGCAGTTCTTC. Protein: CSAPAGAAEQFF.

The sample holds many counts of this clonotype. This chain joins TRBV9 and TRBJ1-1; a possible D gene is TRBD1 (5 bases). V was clipped by 4 bases and J by 6 bases, with 19 bases between them. The CDR3 sequence is 15 residues long. The germline gives CDR1 SGDLS, CDR2 YYNGEE. The CDR3 sequence: CASSPTDRVRAEAFF. CDR3 DNA: TGTGCCAGCAGCCCCACCGACAGAGTTCGCGCTGAAGCTTTCTTT.

The table lists this clonotype with many counts. This rearrangement joins TRBV5-1 to TRBJ1-1, with 9 bases lining up with TRBD1. Germline lookup yields CDR1 SGHRS and CDR2 YFSETQ. The CDR3 contains 15 residues. Trimming removed 7 bases from V and 1 base from J; junction bases left unmatched: 8. Here the CDR3 DNA reads TGCGCCAGCTCGGAACAGGGGGCGAGGAACACTGAAGCTTTCTTT. It codes for CASSEQGARNTEAFF.

Many counts were recorded for this clonotype. This chain connects TRBV20-1 to TRBJ2-1, with 7 bases matching TRBD2. Germline-derived CDR1 and CDR2 are DFQATT and SNEGSKA (reference sequence). The ends lost 5 bases at V and 3 bases at J; junction bases unmatched: 7. This CDR3 region has 14 residues. The CDR3 sequence is CSASLAVNYNEQFF. CDR3 nucleotides: TGCAGTGCTTCGCTAGCGGTAAACTACAATGAGCAGTTCTTC.

In this sample, this clonotype turned up many times. The rearrangement joins TRBV6-1 to TRBJ1-5; tentatively, D is TRBD1 (5 bases). The V end lost 6 bases, the J end lost 7 bases, and 19 bases lay between the germline ends. The length of the CDR3 is 15 residues. CDR1 is MNHNS and CDR2 is SASEGT in the germline V gene. Written as DNA, the CDR3 is TGTGCCAGCAGATACACCCCCAGGGAGGAGCAGCCCCAGCATTTT. This translates into CASRYTPREEQPQHF.

Ten or more counts support this clonotype. The rearrangement uses TRBV5-6 and TRBJ1-1; the D is unclear. Trimming cost V 4 bases and J 1 base, with 8 bases left between them. The CDR3 contains 13 residues. Germline CDR1 reads SGHDT; CDR2 reads YYEEEE. The CDR3 sequence is CASSGRANTEAFF. The CDR3 region has the DNA TGTGCCAGCAGCGGTCGGGCGAACACTGAAGCTTTCTTT. Filled out from reference TRBV5-6 and TRBJ1-1, the complete variable domain reads DAGVTQSPTHLIKTRGQQVTLRCSPKSGHDTVSWYQQALGQGPQFIFQYYEEEERQRGNFPDRFSGHQFPNYSSELNVNALLLGDSALYLCASSGRANTEAFFGQGTRLTVV.

This clonotype has at least ten counts. The chain combines TRBV20-1 with TRBJ2-7; 9 bases are shared with TRBD1. V dropped 6 bases and J dropped 7; count of bases not matched to a gene: 10. The germline gives CDR1 DFQATT, CDR2 SNEGSKA (reference sequence). This CDR3 contains 13 residues. CDR3 in amino acids: CSARGQGYREQYF. CDR3 nucleotides: TGCAGTGCCCGGGGACAGGGATATCGTGAGCAGTACTTC.

This clonotype came up many times. The chain combines TRBV5-1 with TRBJ2-3, with 7 nucleotides matching TRBD2. In germline, CDR1 is SGHRS, CDR2 YFSETQ. Trimming took 4 bases from V and 2 from J; bases not matched to a gene: 16. The CDR3 has 18 residues. CDR3 coding DNA: TGCGCCAGCAGCCGAGTGGGTGGTACTAGCGCCTTCACAGATACGCAGTATTTT. It translates to CASSRVGGTSAFTDTQYF. The full variable domain, rest sourced from reference TRBV5-1 and TRBJ2-3, is KAGVTQTPRYLIKTRGQQVTLSCSPISGHRSVSWYQQTPGQGLQFLFEYFSETQRNKGNFPGRFSGRQFSNSRSEMNVSTLELGDSALYLCASSRVGGTSAFTDTQYFGPGTRLTVL.

This clonotype appeared many times. The V and J genes are TRBV29-1 and TRBJ2-1; D unresolved. Trimming left V 4 bases short and J 2 bases short, with 15 bases between. The V gene's germline CDR1 is SQVTM and CDR2 ANQGSEA. This CDR3 is 15 amino acids long. The CDR3 sequence: CSVGSPSITYNEQFF. For the CDR3, the DNA is TGCAGCGTTGGAAGCCCCTCGATCACCTACAATGAGCAGTTCTTC.

This clonotype has ten or more counts. The chain couples TRBV6-1 to TRBJ1-2; D possibly corresponds to TRBD1 (5 bases). Per the germline V gene, CDR1 is MNHNS and CDR2 is SASEGT. V was shortened by 4 bases and J by 1 base, with 16 bases between the two germline ends. The CDR3 is 16 residues long. In DNA form, the CDR3 reads TGTGCCAGCAGTGCACAGGCCGAGATGGTTAACTATGGCTACACCTTC. Translated, it gives CASSAQAEMVNYGYTF.

In this sample, this clonotype turned up a few times. V usage is TRBV20-1 and J usage is TRBJ2-7; D is tentatively TRBD1 or TRBD2 (5 bases each). Germline CDR1 is DFQATT and CDR2 is SNEGSKA (reference sequence). The germline V and J ends were trimmed by 3 bases and 11 bases, with 23 bases remaining between them. The CDR3 runs to 14 residues. The CDR3 bases are TGCAGTGCTAGCCCGGGACCATACGGAACAACGGAGTACTTC. It encodes CSASPGPYGTTEYF.

Remarks on this clonotype: A much larger clone lies one base from this, so it may be a read error. The chain couples TRBV12-3 or TRBV12-4 to TRBJ1-1, with 9 bases identical to TRBD1. This CDR3 is 14 amino acids long. The V gene end was trimmed by 6 bases and the J gene end by 3 bases; junction bases not matched to a gene: 5. In DNA, the CDR3 is TGTGCCAGCAGGACGGACAGGGGTGACACTGAAGCTTTCTTT. Translated: CASRTDRGDTEAFF.

This clonotype was detected ten times or more. The chain joins TRBV15 to TRBJ1-1, with a weak D call TRBD1 (5 bases). V was shortened by 5 bases and J by 1 base, with 11 bases between the two germline ends. CDR1 LNHNV and CDR2 YYDKDF come from the germline V gene (reference sequence). The CDR3 is 14 amino acids. The CDR3 sequence is CATSGGLANTEAFF. CDR3 DNA sequence: TGTGCCACCAGCGGGGGACTCGCGAACACTGAAGCTTTCTTT.

This clonotype came up a few times. The chain combines TRBV20-1 with TRBJ2-5; D perhaps matches TRBD2 (6 bases). The CDR3 is 14 amino acids. V was shortened by 4 bases and J by 4 bases, with 16 bases between the two germline ends. From germline, CDR1 is DFQATT and CDR2 SNEGSKA (reference sequence). Here the CDR3 reads CSATYRLARETQYF. For the CDR3, the DNA is TGCAGTGCTACCTATCGGCTAGCGCGAGAGACCCAGTACTTC.

In the case of this clonotype: A much bigger clone sits one base away, suggesting this may be a read error. The chain recombines TRBV20-1 with TRBJ2-5, with 7 nucleotides matching TRBD2. Per the germline V gene, CDR1 is DFQATT and CDR2 is SNEGSKA (reference sequence). This CDR3 contains 14 residues. CDR3 DNA sequence: TGCAGTGCTGTACTGGCGGGAGAGAGCGAGAGCCAGTACTTC. Translating it yields CSAVLAGESESQYF.

This clonotype appeared many times. The chain employs TRBV19 and TRBJ1-3; no clear D. Germline V gene data show CDR1 as LNHDA and CDR2 as SQIVND (reference sequence). This CDR3 spans 14 amino acids. With 7 bases removed from V and 1 base from J, the gap between germline ends came to 11 bases. The DNA of the CDR3 is TGTGCCAGTACCTCAAGAGGGTCTGGAAACACCATATATTTT. It yields the protein CASTSRGSGNTIYF.